The clone carrying this T cell receptor beta chain was detected once. The junction differs from germline at one of its ends, possibly a read error. This sample stems from a study of radiotherapy plus CTLA-4 blockade in lung cancer. At the level of the study: Among all patients, 15% to 20% showed objective responses, while about 30% had disease control.

CDR3 length: 13 amino acids. Looked up from germline, CDR1 is SSHAT and CDR2 is FNYEAQ (reference sequence). TCRdb's copy holds only in-frame clones and misses some; the assay was immunoSEQ multiplex PCR. Of tens of thousands of clones listed, about 80% are singletons. The chain couples TRBV7-7 to TRBJ2-3, with TRBD1 identical over 7 bases. The starting material was peripheral blood, obtained from a patient treated with radiotherapy plus ipilimumab. This TCR was sampled from a human donor with non-small cell lung cancer that progressed on radiotherapy plus ipilimumab. The CDR3 bases are TGTGCTAGCAGTGGGACAGCTAAGGATACGCAGTATTTT. It is translated as CASSGTAKDTQYF.